This T cell receptor (beta chain) was obtained from a study of control samples from healthy donors and cancer patients. Repertoires were generated with immunoSEQ multiplex PCR, while TCRdb's copy carries only in-frame clones and drops some. Of some 150,000 clones listed, approximately 94% are singletons. The material sequenced was blood. The receptor's source is a man aged 40-49 years in good health.

DNA of the CDR3: TGTGCCAGCAGCTTCGCAGGGGTCCCTGAAGCTTTCTTT. Its protein product is CASSFAGVPEAFF. The V gene is TRBV5-6, the J gene TRBJ1-1; D might be TRBD1 (6 bases). V was clipped by 2 bases and J by 6 bases, with 11 bases between them. Germline loops: CDR1 SGHDT, CDR2 YYEEEE. CDR3 length: 13 amino acids.